A single sample gave rise to the 18 T cell receptor beta chains below, sequenced in a study of T cell repertoires in cytomegalovirus infection. TCRdb redid the calling of the reads with MiXCR, one entry per CDR3 protein. Of about a million distinct CDR3 sequences in the sample, roughly 30% are singletons; the top ten hold over 12%. Their antigens are not known. Sequencing was performed on cultured CD8+ T cells from PBMCs, taken from culture after CMV antigen stimulation. These receptors were obtained from a human donor in good health (CMV status not recorded). Some clones in this sample may be carry-over from other donors' samples.

The chain links TRBV5-1 to TRBJ2-3; 8 nucleotides match TRBD1. The CDR3 has 18 amino acids. Germline V CDR1 and CDR2: SGHRS, YFSETQ. The trim removed 2 bases at V and 0 bases at J, leaving 11 bases unmatched. The CDR3 nucleotides are TGCGCCAGCAGCTTTCCGACAGGGGAATGGAGGAGCACAGATACGCAGTATTTT. Protein product: CASSFPTGEWRSTDTQYF. The complete variable domain, with remaining parts taken from reference TRBV5-1 and TRBJ2-3, reads KAGVTQTPRYLIKTRGQQVTLSCSPISGHRSVSWYQQTPGQGLQFLFEYFSETQRNKGNFPGRFSGRQFSNSRSEMNVSTLELGDSALYLCASSFPTGEWRSTDTQYFGPGTRLTVL.

This clonotype was seen a handful of times. The chain recombines TRBV6-6 with TRBJ1-4; D is unclear. CDR1 is MNHNY and CDR2 is SVGAGI in the germline V gene (reference sequence). V was cut by 0 bases and J by 5 bases, with 10 bases left in between. The CDR3 is made up of 15 amino acids. CDR3 nucleotides: TGTGCCAGCAGTTACTCGAGGCAGCACAATGAAAAACTGTTTTTT. Its translation: CASSYSRQHNEKLFF.

This rearrangement joins TRBV2 to TRBJ2-7; TRBD1 matches at 8 bases. The junction had 6 bases not matched to a gene; V was cut back by 3 bases and J by 5 bases. This CDR3 is built from 14 residues. CDR1 and CDR2 (germline): SNHLY, FYNNEI. Here the CDR3 DNA reads TGTGCCAGCAGTGACAGGGGGCGCGGGGACGAGCAGTACGTC. It codes for CASSDRGRGDEQYV.

This clonotype was seen at least ten times. The chain is built from TRBV7-8 and TRBJ1-5; 10 bases map to TRBD1. There are 15 residues in the CDR3. V dropped 7 bases and J dropped 3; count of bases not matched to a gene: 6. Germline lookup yields CDR1 SGHVS and CDR2 FQNEAQ. This CDR3 is CASTMGQGSNQPQHF. DNA for the CDR3: TGTGCCAGCACCATGGGACAGGGGTCCAATCAGCCCCAGCATTTT.

This clonotype has only a few counts. The chain combines TRBV5-8 with TRBJ2-1, with D maybe TRBD2 (7 bases). Trimming removed 0 bases at V and 3 bases at J, with 19 bases between. The CDR3 sequence is 18 residues long. The V gene's germline CDR1 is SGHTS and CDR2 YDEGEE. CDR3 in amino acids: CASSLGDSRGPFYNEQFF. The CDR3, as DNA: TGTGCCAGCAGCTTGGGGGATTCGCGGGGGCCTTTCTACAATGAGCAGTTCTTC.

This clonotype was counted ten times or more. This chain connects TRBV7-2 to TRBJ2-1; maybe TRBD1 (6 bases). Germline CDR1 SGHTA, CDR2 FQGNSA. This CDR3 has 13 residues. Trimming removed 5 bases at V and 5 bases at J, with 10 bases between. The CDR3 DNA reads TGTGCCAGCAGCCCCTACAGGGACAATGAGCAGTTCTTC. Encoded protein: CASSPYRDNEQFF.

In this sample, this clonotype turned up many times. The chain joins TRBV12-3 or TRBV12-4 to TRBJ2-1; 7 bases match TRBD1. V lost 6 bases, J lost 2 bases, and 4 bases stayed unmatched. This CDR3 has 14 residues. The DNA for the CDR3 is TGTGCCAGCAGACGACAGGGTACCTACAATGAGCAGTTCTTC. This gives the protein CASRRQGTYNEQFF.

The chain combines TRBV6-2 or TRBV6-3 with TRBJ2-3; perhaps TRBD1 as D (6 bases). The germline V and J ends were trimmed by 1 base and 5 bases, with 13 bases remaining between them. The germline V gene encodes CDR1 MNHEY and CDR2 SVGEGT. The CDR3 runs to 15 residues. CDR3 loop: CASSYLGKGEDTQYF. Written as DNA, the CDR3 is TGTGCCAGCAGTTACTTGGGGAAGGGGGAAGATACGCAGTATTTT.

The chain links TRBV12-3 or TRBV12-4 to TRBJ1-5; TRBD1 matches at 7 bases. With 7 bases clipped from V and 6 bases from J, the junction kept 12 bases outside the gene matches. This CDR3 comprises 15 residues. As DNA, the CDR3 is TGTGCCAGCACTACAACAGGGGAAGGGTTTCAGCCCCAGCATTTT. Encoded protein: CASTTTGEGFQPQHF.

The chain recombines TRBV6-5 with TRBJ1-6; tentatively, D is TRBD1 (5 bases). This CDR3 spans 12 amino acids. The V and J ends lost 2 bases and 14 bases respectively, with 10 bases between them. CDR1 and CDR2 from the germline V gene are MNHEY and SVGAGI. The CDR3 bases are TGTGCCAGCAGTTACAGGGGTGAGTCCCTCCACTTT. Its translation: CASSYRGESLHF.

This clonotype was seen repeatedly, ten times or more. This rearrangement joins TRBV27 to TRBJ2-1, with 7 positions matching TRBD1. Trimming at V came to 3 bases and at J to 4 bases, leaving 3 bases not matched to a gene. Germline V gives CDR1 MNHEY, CDR2 SMNVEV (reference sequence). The CDR3 length is 14 residues. The DNA for the CDR3 is TGTGCCAGCAGTTTGGGGACAGCTTACAATGAGCAGTTCTTC. Protein product: CASSLGTAYNEQFF.

In the case of this clonotype: The junction departs from the called germline gene at one end, perhaps through a read error. This chain links TRBV20-1 with TRBJ2-1; 7 nucleotides agree with TRBD1. The CDR3 extends over 13 amino acids. Germline values: CDR1 DFQATT, CDR2 SNEGSKA (reference sequence). The CDR3 loop reads CSARGGFYNEQFF. CDR3 sequence (DNA): TGCAGTGCAAGAGGGGGCTTCTACAATGAGCAGTTCTTC.

The sample holds a few counts of this clonotype. V usage is TRBV24-1 and J usage is TRBJ1-5; 7 bases are shared with TRBD1. Germline V gives CDR1 KGHDR, CDR2 SFDVKD. Trimming cost V 4 bases and J 7 bases; bases outside gene matches: 9. The CDR3 runs 15 residues. The CDR3 here is CATSDLTGPRQPQHF. The CDR3 DNA is TGTGCCACCAGTGACCTGACAGGGCCAAGACAGCCCCAGCATTTT.

CDR3 protein: CSARGVRTSGGPTSTDTQYF. In DNA, the CDR3 is TGCAGTGCCCGGGGGGTCCGGACTAGCGGGGGACCAACTAGCACAGATACGCAGTATTTT. J is TRBJ2-3 and V is TRBV20-1; 13 nucleotides align to TRBD2. After removal of 6 bases from V and 0 bases from J, the junction contained 18 bases not matched to a gene. CDR3 length equals 20 residues. The germline gives CDR1 DFQATT, CDR2 SNEGSKA (reference sequence).

This chain uses TRBV2 with TRBJ2-7, with D tentatively TRBD2 (6 bases). Germline V gene lookup returns CDR1 SNHLY and CDR2 FYNNEI. V was pared by 6 bases and J by 0 bases, with 15 bases between. The CDR3 extends over 15 amino acids. This chain's CDR3 is CASSGGHLSSYEQYF. For the CDR3, the DNA is TGTGCCAGCAGCGGAGGGCACTTAAGCTCCTACGAGCAGTACTTC.

This clonotype has at least ten counts. V and J are TRBV7-2 and TRBJ2-7, with a tentative D call TRBD2 (6 bases). Between the trimmed V and J ends, which lost 4 bases and 2 bases, there was a span of 15 bases. Germline V gene sequence: CDR1 SGHTA, CDR2 FQGNSA. The CDR3 runs 15 residues. The CDR3 DNA reads as TGTGCCAGCAGCTCCTCCCGGGGGATCCCCTACGAGCAGTACGTC. This codes for CASSSSRGIPYEQYV.

J is TRBJ2-7 and V is TRBV10-2; tentatively, D is TRBD2 (5 bases). This CDR3 is built from 13 residues. Germline V gene data show CDR1 as WSHSY and CDR2 as SAAADI. Trimming shortened V by 4 bases and J by 4 bases, and 11 bases separated the two germline ends. CDR3 sequence (DNA): TGCGCCAGCAGTGTAGGGAGAATATACGAGCAGTACTTC. Protein product: CASSVGRIYEQYF.

The CDR3 is CATSNNDNEQFF. In DNA, the CDR3 is TGTGCCACGAGTAACAACGACAATGAGCAGTTCTTC. This chain joins TRBV12-5 and TRBJ2-1; D ambiguous. Germline V lookup: CDR1 LGHNT, CDR2 FRNRAP. The CDR3 extends over 12 amino acids.